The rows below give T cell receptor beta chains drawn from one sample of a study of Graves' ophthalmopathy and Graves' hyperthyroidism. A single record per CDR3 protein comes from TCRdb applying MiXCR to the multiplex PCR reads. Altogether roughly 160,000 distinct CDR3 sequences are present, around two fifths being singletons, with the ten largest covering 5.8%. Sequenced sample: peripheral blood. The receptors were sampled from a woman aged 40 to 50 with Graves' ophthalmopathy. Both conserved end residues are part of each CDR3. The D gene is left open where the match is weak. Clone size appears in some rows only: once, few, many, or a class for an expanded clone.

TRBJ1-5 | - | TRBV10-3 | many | CAITGILNQPQHF | TGTGCCATCACAGGGATCCTAAATCAGCCCCAGCATTTT
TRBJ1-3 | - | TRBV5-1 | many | CASSSSLSTDGNTIYF | TGCGCCAGCAGCTCCAGCCTGTCGACAGATGGAAACACCATATATTTT
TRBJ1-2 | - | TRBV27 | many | CASSPAALGAYGYTF | TGTGCCAGCAGTCCCGCCGCCCTGGGCGCCTATGGCTACACCTTC
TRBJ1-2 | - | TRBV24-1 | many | CATSRGVGYGYTF | TGTGCCACCAGTCGGGGCGTTGGCTATGGCTACACCTTC
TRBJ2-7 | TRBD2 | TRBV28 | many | CASSSSGRATYEQYF | TGTGCCAGCAGTTCTAGCGGGAGGGCCACCTACGAGCAGTACTTC
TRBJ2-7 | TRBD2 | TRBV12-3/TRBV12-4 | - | CASSPTSGGSYEQYF | TGTGCCAGCAGCCCCACTAGCGGGGGGTCCTACGAGCAGTACTTC
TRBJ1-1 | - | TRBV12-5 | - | CASGLDSGDEAFF | TGTGCTAGTGGTTTGGACTCAGGGGATGAAGCTTTCTTT
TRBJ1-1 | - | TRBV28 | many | CATHPMNTEAFF | TGTGCCACGCATCCCATGAACACTGAAGCTTTCTTT
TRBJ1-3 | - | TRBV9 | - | CASSSSLGNTIYF | TGTGCCAGCAGTTCTAGCCTTGGAAACACCATATATTTT
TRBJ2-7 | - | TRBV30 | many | CAWSKDLGYEQYF | TGTGCCTGGAGCAAGGATCTCGGCTACGAGCAGTACTTC
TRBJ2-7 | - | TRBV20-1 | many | CSVPGAKYEQYF | TGCAGTGTCCCGGGGGCTAAATACGAGCAGTACTTC
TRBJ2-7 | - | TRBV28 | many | CASRRAYEQYF | TGTGCCAGCCGCAGGGCCTACGAGCAGTACTTC
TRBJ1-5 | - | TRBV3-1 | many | CASSQDGRNQPQHF | TGTGCCAGCAGCCAAGATGGACGGAATCAGCCCCAGCATTTT
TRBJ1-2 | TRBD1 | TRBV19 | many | CASIPRTGTDGYTF | TGTGCCAGTATTCCAAGGACAGGGACGGACGGCTACACCTTC
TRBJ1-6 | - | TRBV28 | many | CASTEAILGNSPLHF | TGTGCCAGCACTGAGGCCATCCTGGGGAATTCACCCCTCCACTTT
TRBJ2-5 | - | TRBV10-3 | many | CAIRPAANGETQYF | TGTGCCATCAGGCCGGCAGCTAATGGGGAGACCCAGTACTTC
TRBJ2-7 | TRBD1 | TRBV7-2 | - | CASAGTGPYEQYF | TGTGCCAGTGCCGGGACAGGCCCCTACGAGCAGTACTTC
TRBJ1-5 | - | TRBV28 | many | CASSLPAHSNQPQHF | TGTGCCAGCAGTTTGCCGGCCCATAGCAATCAGCCCCAGCATTTT
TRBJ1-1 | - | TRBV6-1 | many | CASSETLRLDTEAFF | TGTGCCAGCAGTGAGACCCTACGCTTGGACACTGAAGCTTTCTTT
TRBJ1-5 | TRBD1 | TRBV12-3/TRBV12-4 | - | CASSVKGQAYNQPQHF | TGTGCCAGCAGTGTTAAGGGACAGGCTTACAATCAGCCCCAGCATTTT
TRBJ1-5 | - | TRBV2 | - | CASNPGLNQPQHF | TGTGCCAGCAATCCTGGTCTCAATCAGCCCCAGCATTTT
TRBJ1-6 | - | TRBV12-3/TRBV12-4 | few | CASSSVVGNSPLHF | TGTGCCAGCAGCTCCGTGGTAGGGAATTCACCCCTCCACTTT
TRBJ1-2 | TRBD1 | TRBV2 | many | CASRVWTGEGYGYTF | TGTGCCAGCAGGGTATGGACAGGAGAGGGCTATGGCTACACCTTC
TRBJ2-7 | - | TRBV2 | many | CARTSGTEQYF | TGTGCCAGGACGTCGGGGACCGAGCAGTACTTC
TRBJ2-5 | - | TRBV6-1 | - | CASSRGPWPQETQYF | TGTGCCAGCAGTCGGGGTCCATGGCCCCAAGAGACCCAGTACTTC
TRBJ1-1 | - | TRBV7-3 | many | CASSLQGFGEAFF | TGTGCCAGCAGCTTACAGGGGTTTGGTGAAGCTTTCTTT
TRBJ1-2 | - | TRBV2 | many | CASSEGENYGYTF | TGTGCCAGCAGTGAAGGGGAGAACTATGGCTACACCTTC
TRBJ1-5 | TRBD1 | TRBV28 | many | CASSSYGQVQPQHF | TGTGCCAGCAGTTCCTACGGACAGGTTCAGCCCCAGCATTTT
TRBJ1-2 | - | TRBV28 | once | CASSQGQGTTF | TGTGCCAGCAGTCAGGGGCAGGGCACCACCTTC
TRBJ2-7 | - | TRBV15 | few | CASTSTQREQYF | TGTGCCAGCACCTCTACCCAGCGCGAGCAGTACTTC
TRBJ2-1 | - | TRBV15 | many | CATSSGGSSYNEQFF | TGTGCCACCAGCTCAGGGGGGAGCTCCTACAATGAGCAGTTCTTC
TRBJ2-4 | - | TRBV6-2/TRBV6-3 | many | CASSYDSGTPNPSYF | TGTGCCAGCAGTTACGACAGTGGGACCCCGAACCCGTCGTACTTC
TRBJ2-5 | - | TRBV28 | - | CASSRQSQGIETQYF | TGTGCCAGCAGCCGCCAATCACAGGGAATCGAGACCCAGTACTTC
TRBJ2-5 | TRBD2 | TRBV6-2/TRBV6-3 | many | CASSYSVFVSSGSSGETQYF | TGTGCCAGCAGTTACTCGGTGTTCGTATCTAGCGGGAGTAGTGGAGAGACCCAGTACTTC
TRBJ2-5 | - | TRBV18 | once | CASSSPGETQYF | TGTGCCAGCTCATCCCCCGGGGAGACCCAGTACTTC
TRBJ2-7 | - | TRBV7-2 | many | CASSPQDVLLGEQYF | TGTGCCAGCAGCCCTCAGGACGTATTGTTGGGCGAGCAGTACTTC
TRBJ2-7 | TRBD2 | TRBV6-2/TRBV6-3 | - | CASSYGTSHEQYF | TGTGCCAGCAGTTACGGGACTAGCCACGAGCAGTACTTC
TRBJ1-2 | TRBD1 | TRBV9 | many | CASSEQGASPLNYGYTF | TGTGCCAGCAGCGAACAGGGGGCGTCGCCACTTAACTATGGCTACACCTTC
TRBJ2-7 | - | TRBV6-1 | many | CASSRRQLGGYEQYF | TGTGCCAGCAGTAGGAGACAACTGGGGGGCTACGAGCAGTACTTC
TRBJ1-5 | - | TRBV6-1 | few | CASKPGVLHQPQHF | TGTGCCAGCAAGCCCGGGGTTCTCCATCAGCCCCAGCATTTT
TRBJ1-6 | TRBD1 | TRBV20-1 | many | CSAEAGTGVRIGSPLHF | TGCAGTGCTGAAGCCGGGACAGGGGTTCGAATAGGTTCACCCCTCCACTTT
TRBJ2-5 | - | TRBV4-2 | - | CASSPTPPQETQYF | TGTGCCAGCAGCCCGACACCCCCACAAGAGACCCAGTACTTC
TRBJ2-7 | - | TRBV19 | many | CASSWSKGGQNYEQYF | TGTGCCAGTAGTTGGAGCAAAGGCGGCCAAAACTACGAGCAGTACTTC
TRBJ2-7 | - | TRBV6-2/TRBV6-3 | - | CASSNPGSVYEQYF | TGTGCCAGCAGTAACCCGGGGTCCGTCTACGAGCAGTACTTC
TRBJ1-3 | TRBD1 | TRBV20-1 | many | CSARTGGTGNTIYF | TGCAGTGCTAGAACAGGGGGCACTGGAAACACCATATATTTT
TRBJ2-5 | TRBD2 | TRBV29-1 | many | CSAPDPGGETQYF | TGCAGCGCCCCGGATCCCGGGGGGGAGACCCAGTACTTC
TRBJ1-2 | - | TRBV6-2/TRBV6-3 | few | CASSYSSGRNYGYTF | TGTGCCAGCAGTTACTCGTCGGGGCGCAACTATGGCTACACCTTC
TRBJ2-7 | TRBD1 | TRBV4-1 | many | CASSHAGTGVEQYF | TGCGCCAGCAGCCACGCAGGGACAGGGGTCGAGCAGTACTTC
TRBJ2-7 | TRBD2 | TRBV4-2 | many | CASSLRGLAGVSSYEQYF | TGTGCCAGCAGCCTAAGGGGACTAGCGGGGGTCAGTTCCTACGAGCAGTACTTC